Below, 21 T cell receptor beta chains from the same sample are listed, as sequenced in a study of CDR3 diversity in severe acne. TCRdb ran MiXCR on the PCR reads and lists one entry per CDR3 protein. The profile shows 84,000 or so distinct CDR3 sequences, about 50% of them singletons. Sequencing used blood. These TCRs come from a male donor in good health, serving as a control.

This clonotype occurred many times. The chain couples TRBV28 to TRBJ1-5, with 10 bases fitting TRBD1. CDR3 length equals 17 residues. V lost 4 bases to trimming and J lost 3 bases; unmatched junction nucleotides: 9. Germline V gives CDR1 MDHEN, CDR2 SYDVKM. CDR3 sequence: CASSSRTGGRVNQPQHF. The CDR3 bases are TGTGCCAGCAGTTCCCGGACAGGGGGGAGGGTCAATCAGCCCCAGCATTTT.

The rearrangement joins TRBV7-2 to TRBJ2-7; D assignment may be TRBD1 or TRBD2 (7 bases each). The end of the DNA is better explained by TRBJ2-1, so the J call may be wrong. The CDR3 contains 13 residues. Germline V gene data show CDR1 as SGHTA and CDR2 as FQGNSA. The CDR3 loop reads CASRSGRDSEQFF. CDR3 sequence (DNA): TGTGCCAGCAGATCAGGGAGGGACAGTGAGCAGTTCTTC.

The V and J genes are TRBV2 and TRBJ2-7, with 8 positions matching TRBD1. The CDR3 has 14 residues. Germline V gene lookup returns CDR1 SNHLY and CDR2 FYNNEI. Trimming cost V 2 bases and J 3 bases; bases outside gene matches: 3. The CDR3 DNA is TGTGCCAGCAGTGAAAGGACAGGGTTCTACGAGCAGTACTTC. Its protein product is CASSERTGFYEQYF. The whole variable domain, filled in from reference TRBV2 and TRBJ2-7, reads EPEVTQTPSHQVTQMGQEVILRCVPISNHLYFYWYRQILGQKVEFLVSFYNNEISEKSEIFDDQFSVERPDGSNFTLKIRSTKLEDSAMYFCASSERTGFYEQYFGPGTRLTVT.

As to this clonotype: One end of the junction fails to match germline, which may point to a read error. V is TRBV20-1 and J is TRBJ2-3; 7 positions match TRBD1. Germline values: CDR1 DFQATT, CDR2 SNEGSKA (reference sequence). The CDR3 totals 16 residues. CDR3 coding DNA: TGCAGTGCTCAGAGTTGTGGGACAGCACAGCACGGATACGCAGTATTT. Protein product: CSAQSCGTAQHGYAVF.

This clonotype was seen repeatedly, ten times or more. The chain joins TRBV6-5 to TRBJ2-7, with 10 bases matching TRBD1. CDR1 is MNHEY and CDR2 is SVGAGI in the germline V gene. CDR3 length: 15 residues. The ends lost 2 bases at V and 3 bases at J; junction bases unmatched: 4. The CDR3 bases are TGTGCCAGCAGTTACGGTGGACAGGGGGACTACGAGCAGTACTTC. Its protein is CASSYGGQGDYEQYF.

The chain carries TRBV7-3 and TRBJ2-5, with 7 bases identical to TRBD1. V lost 1 base, J lost 5 bases, and 10 bases stayed unmatched. CDR1 and CDR2 (germline): SGHTA, FQGTGA. The CDR3 sequence is 16 residues long. CDR3 in DNA: TGTGCCAGCAGCTTAAACCCAGACAGGGATGTGGAGACCCAGTACTTC. Its translation is CASSLNPDRDVETQYF.

This chain links TRBV10-3 with TRBJ1-1; D remains unclear. CDR3 length: 20 amino acids. CDR1 and CDR2 (germline): ENHRY, SYGVKD. Trimming took 10 bases from V and 4 from J, leaving 37 bases between them. CDR3 loop: CASGYYTERGHPFDFTEAFF. The CDR3 DNA is TGTGCCAGCGGTTACTACACGGAGAGAGGGCACCCCTTTGATTTCACTGAAGCTTTCTTT.

This clonotype was seen ten or more times. V and J are TRBV20-1 and TRBJ2-7, with D uncertain. Germline-derived CDR1 and CDR2 are DFQATT and SNEGSKA (reference sequence). The CDR3 runs 12 residues. The V end lost 3 bases, the J end lost 2 bases, and 8 bases lay between the germline ends. This CDR3 is CSASPETYEQYF. For the CDR3, the DNA is TGCAGTGCTAGCCCCGAAACCTACGAGCAGTACTTC.

In its sample, this clonotype was seen many times. The rearrangement joins TRBV2 to TRBJ1-6; unclear D gene. Germline V CDR1 and CDR2: SNHLY, FYNNEI. V lost 2 bases, J lost 8 bases, and 10 bases lay in between. The CDR3 runs to 14 residues. CDR3 nucleotides: TGTGCCAGCAGTGAAATTGACGGTTATTCACCCCTCCACTTT. Translation: CASSEIDGYSPLHF.

J is TRBJ2-7 and V is TRBV20-1; 12 bases line up with TRBD1. The germline CDR1 and CDR2 sequences are DFQATT and SNEGSKA (reference sequence). V was pared by 5 bases and J by 7 bases, with 6 bases of the junction left unmatched. CDR3 size: 13 residues. CDR3 nucleotide sequence: TGCAGTGCTGGGGACAGGGGGCTAGTTGAGCAGTACTTC. Translating it yields CSAGDRGLVEQYF.

Remarks on this clonotype: The limits of the CDR3 on the DNA are not certain, so only TCRdb's listed CDR3 is given. The chain recombines TRBV9 with TRBJ2-7. Germline V CDR1 and CDR2: SGDLS, YYNGEE. Ends included, the CDR3 has 19 residues. The CDR3 spells CASSFYICSAGGSSYEQYF.

The chain couples TRBV18 to TRBJ2-3; 10 positions agree with TRBD2. Per the germline V gene, CDR1 is KGHSH and CDR2 is LQKENI. Unmatched junction bases numbered 7, after V lost 3 bases and J lost 1 base. The CDR3 totals 17 residues. CDR3 in amino acids: CASSPGPGTSGTDTQYF. CDR3 bases: TGTGCCAGCTCACCTGGACCCGGGACTAGCGGCACAGATACGCAGTATTTT.

To note about this clonotype: A clone one base away is much larger, so this may be a read error. The CDR3 nucleotides are TGTGCCAGCAGCTTCGGCAATGAGCAGTTCTTC. As protein: CASSFGNEQFF. The rearrangement links TRBV11-2 to TRBJ2-1; D ambiguous. CDR3 length: 11 residues. CDR1 SGHAT and CDR2 FQNNGV come from the germline V gene. Trimming cost V 3 bases and J 6 bases, with 3 bases left between them.

The chain couples TRBV6-5 to TRBJ1-5; possibly TRBD1 for D (6 bases). V was clipped by 6 bases and J by 1 base, with 22 bases between them. This CDR3 comprises 18 residues. Germline V gene sequence: CDR1 MNHEY, CDR2 SVGAGI. CDR3 nucleotide sequence: TGTGCCAGCAGGCCAGGCTGGAAGCACAGGGCGAGCAATCAGCCCCAGCATTTT. This codes for CASRPGWKHRASNQPQHF.

This clonotype has a count of ten or more. The V gene is TRBV28, the J gene TRBJ2-7; weak D call: TRBD2 (5 bases). CDR3 size: 12 residues. Germline V lookup: CDR1 MDHEN, CDR2 SYDVKM. The ends were cut back, 6 bases at V and 5 bases at J, with 11 bases in the middle. The CDR3 DNA sequence: TGTGCCAGCAGCCCGGGAACGAACGAGCAGTACTTC. Translation: CASSPGTNEQYF. The full variable domain, its missing parts supplied by reference TRBV28 and TRBJ2-7, is DVKVTQSSRYLVKRTGEKVFLECVQDMDHENMFWYRQDPGLGLRLIYFSYDVKMKEKGDIPEGYSVSREKKERFSLILESASTNQTSMYLCASSPGTNEQYFGPGTRLTVT.

Of note for this clonotype: Possible read error: a much larger clone is one base away. The CDR3 sequence is CATSGSGMETQSF. The CDR3 DNA reads as TGTGCCACCAGCGGAAGCGGGATGGAGACCCAGTCCTTC. The rearrangement links TRBV15 to TRBJ2-5, with 7 positions matching TRBD2. The V gene's germline CDR1 is LNHNV and CDR2 YYDKDF (reference sequence). The CDR3 totals 13 residues.

This rearrangement joins TRBV2 to TRBJ2-3; the match to TRBD1 covers 8 bases. Germline V gene sequence: CDR1 SNHLY, CDR2 FYNNEI. This CDR3 is 13 amino acids long. Trimming took 10 bases from V and 5 from J; bases not matched to a gene: 8. For the CDR3, the DNA is TGTGCCACCAAGGACAGGGAGGAAGATACGCAGTATTTT. The encoded protein is CATKDREEDTQYF.

In its sample, this clonotype was seen many times. J is TRBJ2-1 and V is TRBV19; TRBD2 matches 9 bases. CDR1 and CDR2 from the germline V gene are LNHDA and SQIVND (reference sequence). J gave up 0 bases and V 3 bases, and 9 bases lay outside the gene matches. The CDR3 consists of 18 residues. The CDR3 DNA reads as TGTGCCAGTAGTATCGTTAGCGGGAGCGCCAGCTCCTACAATGAGCAGTTCTTC. It is translated as CASSIVSGSASSYNEQFF. The variable domain in full, with the rest retrieved from reference TRBV19 and TRBJ2-1, is DGGITQSPKYLFRKEGQNVTLSCEQNLNHDAMYWYRQDPGQGLRLIYYSQIVNDFQKGDIAEGYSVSREKKESFPLTVTSAQKNPTAFYLCASSIVSGSASSYNEQFFGPGTRLTVL.

This clonotype was recorded many times. The rearrangement uses TRBV28 and TRBJ2-1; 10 bases line up with TRBD1. The CDR3 length is 15 residues. Losses at the gene ends were 4 bases for V and 7 bases for J; bases not matched to a gene: 7. The V gene's germline CDR1 is MDHEN and CDR2 SYDVKM. This CDR3 reads CASSSDRGQLNEQFF. CDR3 in DNA: TGTGCCAGCAGTTCTGACAGGGGGCAGTTGAATGAGCAGTTCTTC. The full variable domain, in which reference TRBV28 and TRBJ2-1 provide the parts outside the CDR3, is DVKVTQSSRYLVKRTGEKVFLECVQDMDHENMFWYRQDPGLGLRLIYFSYDVKMKEKGDIPEGYSVSREKKERFSLILESASTNQTSMYLCASSSDRGQLNEQFFGPGTRLTVL.

At least ten counts were recorded for this clonotype. This chain uses TRBV5-1 with TRBJ2-3; D is unclear. Per germline, CDR1 SGHRS and CDR2 YFSETQ. V shed 3 bases and J shed 2 bases, with 13 bases lying between them. The CDR3 runs 15 residues. The CDR3 DNA reads TGCGCCAGCAGCTCCTGGGGTAGTACCACAGATACGCAGTATTTT. Residues: CASSSWGSTTDTQYF.

This chain links TRBV24-1 with TRBJ1-5; D is possibly TRBD1 (6 bases). The CDR3 contains 13 residues. Trimming cost V 12 bases and J 6 bases, with 17 bases left between them. Looked up from germline, CDR1 is KGHDR and CDR2 is SFDVKD. The CDR3 reads CAWKTGTGQPQHF. The CDR3 DNA follows: TGTGCCTGGAAGACAGGAACGGGTCAGCCCCAGCATTTT.